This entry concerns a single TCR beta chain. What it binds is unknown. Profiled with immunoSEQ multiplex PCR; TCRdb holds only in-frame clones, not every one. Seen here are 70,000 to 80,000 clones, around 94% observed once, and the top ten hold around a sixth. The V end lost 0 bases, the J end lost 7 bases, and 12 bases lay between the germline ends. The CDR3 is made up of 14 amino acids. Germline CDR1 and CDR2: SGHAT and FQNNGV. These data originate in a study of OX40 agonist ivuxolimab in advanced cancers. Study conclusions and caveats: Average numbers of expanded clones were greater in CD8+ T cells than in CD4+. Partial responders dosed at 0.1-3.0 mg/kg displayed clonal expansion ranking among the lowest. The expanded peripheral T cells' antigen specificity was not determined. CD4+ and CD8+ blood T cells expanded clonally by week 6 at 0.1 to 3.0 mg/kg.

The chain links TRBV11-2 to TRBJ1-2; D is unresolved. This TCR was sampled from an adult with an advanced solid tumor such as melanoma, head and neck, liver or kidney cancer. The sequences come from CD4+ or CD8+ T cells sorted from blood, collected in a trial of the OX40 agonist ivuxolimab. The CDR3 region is CASSLDLAALGYTF. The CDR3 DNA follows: TGTGCCAGCAGCTTAGATTTGGCCGCTCTTGGCTACACCTTC.